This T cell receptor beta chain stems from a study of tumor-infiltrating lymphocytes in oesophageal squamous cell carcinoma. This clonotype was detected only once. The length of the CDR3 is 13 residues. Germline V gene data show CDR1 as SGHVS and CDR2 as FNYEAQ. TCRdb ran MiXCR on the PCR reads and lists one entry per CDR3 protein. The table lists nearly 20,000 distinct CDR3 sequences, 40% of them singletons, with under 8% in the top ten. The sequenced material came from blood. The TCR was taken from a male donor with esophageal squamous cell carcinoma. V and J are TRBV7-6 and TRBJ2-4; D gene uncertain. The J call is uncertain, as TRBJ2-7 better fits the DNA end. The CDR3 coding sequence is TGTGCCAGCAGCTTAGGGCGGTCCTACGAGCAGTACTTC. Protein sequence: CASSLGRSYEQYF.